The sequence of this TCR beta chain was determined in a study of T cells in tumors after PD-1 blockade (dated by TCRdb to 2018 to 2020). Describing the broader study: Prior checkpoint blockade, systemic immunosuppressant use, and recent radiotherapy or other anti-cancer therapy within 4 weeks were grounds for patient exclusion. To compare clonotypes in blood and tumor, bulk TCR sequencing was done on under 11 peripheral blood samples taken from 5 or 6 patients. A subset of patients also received ongoing daily vismodegib 150 mg during anti-PD-1 treatment. RECIST version 1.1 was used to evaluate clinical response. Using site-matched tumors from BCC or SCC patients sampled before and after anti-PD-1 therapy, the study carried out paired single-cell RNA and TCR sequencing. On average, peripheral blood samples had some 100,000 TCR templates (range roughly 24,000-280,000) and about 35,000 unique clonotypes. Treatment consisted of either cemiplimab 350 mg every 2 weeks or pembrolizumab 200 mg every 3 weeks. Points the paper makes about the study in general: Around 43% of tumor TCR clonotypes were found in blood, and some novel exhausted tumor clones appeared in pre-treatment blood, suggesting peripheral recruitment. The source of novel T cell clones was not identified and could include lymphoid organs or rare unexpanded clones within the tumor or its periphery.

A distance of 13 bases separates the germline ends of V and J, which lose 0 bases and 8 bases respectively. From the cysteine through the phenylalanine, the CDR3 covers 15 amino acids. The CDR3 DNA has 45 bases and is translated from base 1. Based on the germline V gene, the CDR1 and CDR2 sequences are MGHDK and SYGVNS. The time point tag for this specimen amounts to: after anti-PD-1 therapy. For bulk TCRbeta sequencing, genomic DNA was extracted from tumor biopsies or peripheral blood, and input amounts ranged from 616 ng to 6,004 ng. All patients had histologically proven advanced or metastatic basal or squamous cell carcinoma and were poor candidates for surgical resection. The basal cell carcinoma cohort was made up of roughly eleven patients, and bulk tumor TCR sequencing was performed for 8 of these patients. A note on this clone: Its antigen is not yet known. Base qualities are not recorded, but no much larger clone differs from it by a single base.

Deep TCRbeta sequencing was performed with the immunoSEQ platform. The published analysis was carried out like this. Only productive rearrangements were exported from the immunoSEQ Analyzer for downstream analysis. T cell phenotypes were assigned to bulk TCRbeta clonotypes by matching to single-cell RNA+TCR-seq clones sharing the same TCRbeta sequence. Using bulk TCR sequencing data, clone enrichment in tumor was calculated by dividing a clone's tumor frequency by the same clone's PBMC frequency. TCRs were grouped by GLIPH into specificity groups, defined as clusters of distinct TCRs likely recognizing common antigens via shared CDR3 motifs. The table comes from immuneACCESS by way of TCRdb, which keeps in-frame sequences with V and J called. Part of the clones is missing from these tables; in studies checked, under half for an unresolved V gene and the rest for unknown reasons. That table is the source of V, J and clone size, and D and trimming were worked out from the DNA. The sample table records approximately 63,000 clones; approximately 79% of these occur just once. The ten largest clones add up to about 4.5% of the sample.

This sequence uses TRBV25-1 and TRBJ1-4, and possibly TRBD1, on 5 matching bases. The starting material was PBMCs, obtained after anti-PD-1 treatment. This clonotype was sampled from a human donor with basal cell carcinoma. The CDR3 protein sequence reads: CASSEYRGAEEKLFF. The nucleotides are TGTGCCAGCAGTGAATATCGGGGCGCGGAGGAAAAACTGTTTTTT.